This TCR beta chain comes out of a study of shared clonotypes between healthy human individuals. Study at large: Aged between 18 and 49, the donors were a couple of women and a few men.

This clone has just a few counts. The protocol was immunoSEQ multiplex PCR, while the TCRdb copy is restricted to in-frame clones and leaves out a portion. The repertoire consists of fewer than 700,000 clones, with approximately 95% occurring once and the leading ten covering 0.095% to 0.14%. It was CD45RO-negative cells, positively selected for CCR7, that made up naive CD8 cells, with terminally differentiated effector memory CD45RA+ cells excluded. Trimming shortened V by 4 bases and J by 6 bases, and 15 bases separated the two germline ends. Per the germline V gene, CDR1 is MNHEY and CDR2 is SVGAGI. The CDR3 spans 14 residues.

The sequenced sample consisted of naive CD8+ T cells sorted from blood. This receptor was taken from a woman in her 30s in good health. The chain recombines TRBV6-5 with TRBJ1-2, with a tentative D call TRBD1 (6 bases). As DNA, the CDR3 is TGTGCCAGCAGTTCCCTGGAGGGGGAGGATGGCTACACCTTC. It encodes CASSSLEGEDGYTF.